The sequence of this TCR beta chain was determined in a study of cytomegalovirus exposure and HLA in healthy donors. Study-level results: Per published accounts, TCR beta sequences correctly predicted the HLA-A and HLA-B alleles of most subjects. TCR beta V- and J-gene trimming was later associated with a missense DCLRE1C variant. Several of the most significant clusters were apparently associated with common viral pathogens in a later analysis. A classifier reportedly called cytomegalovirus status with high sensitivity and specificity.

PCR involved 60 Vbeta and 13 Jbeta primers. The protocol was immunoSEQ multiplex PCR, while the TCRdb copy is restricted to in-frame clones and leaves out a portion. The data contain more than 95,000 clones, over 60% of them singletons. This clone showed up just a few times. The target antigen is unknown. Per the germline V gene, CDR1 is SGHRS and CDR2 is YFSETQ. The ends were cut back, 1 base at V and 6 bases at J, with 13 bases in the middle. The CDR3 consists of 15 residues. The clonotype comes from a woman between 18 and 29 years old in good health and CMV-seropositive. The rearrangement joins TRBV5-1 to TRBJ1-4, with D hard to call. Sequencing input: PBMCs. The CDR3 sequence: CASSLFGSEDEKLFF. In nucleotides, the CDR3 is TGCGCCAGCAGCTTGTTCGGGAGTGAGGATGAAAAACTGTTTTTT.